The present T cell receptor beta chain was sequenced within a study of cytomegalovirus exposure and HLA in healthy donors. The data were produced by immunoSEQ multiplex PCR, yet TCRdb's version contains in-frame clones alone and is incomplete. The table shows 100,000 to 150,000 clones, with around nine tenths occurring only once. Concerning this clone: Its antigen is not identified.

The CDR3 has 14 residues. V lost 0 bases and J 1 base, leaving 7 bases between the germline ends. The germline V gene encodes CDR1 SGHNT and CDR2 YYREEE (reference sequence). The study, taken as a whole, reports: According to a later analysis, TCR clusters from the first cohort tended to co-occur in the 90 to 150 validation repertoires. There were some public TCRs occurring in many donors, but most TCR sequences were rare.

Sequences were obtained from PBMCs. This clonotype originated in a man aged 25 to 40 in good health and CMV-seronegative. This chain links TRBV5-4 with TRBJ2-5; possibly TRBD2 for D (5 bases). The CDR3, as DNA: TGTGCCAGCAGCTTGGGAGGGTCCCAAGAGACCCAGTACTTC. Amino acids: CASSLGGSQETQYF.